This T cell receptor (beta chain) stems from a study of T cell responses to AZD1222 COVID-19 vaccine. Clones were sequenced by immunoSEQ multiplex PCR, and TCRdb holds only the in-frame ones, with some missing. The data show approximately 99,000 clones, about 89% seen once. CDR1 and CDR2 (germline): SGHRS, YFSETQ. CDR3 length equals 14 residues. With 2 bases clipped from V and 4 bases from J, the junction kept 2 bases outside the gene matches. The chain couples TRBV5-1 to TRBJ2-1, with 8 bases aligning to TRBD2. The material was peripheral blood, obtained 28 days after the second AZD1222 dose. This sequence was found in an adult who received the AZD1222 COVID-19 vaccine. The CDR3 bases are TGCGCCAGCAGCTTTAGCGGGGCGTACAATGAGCAGTTCTTC. Protein sequence: CASSFSGAYNEQFF.